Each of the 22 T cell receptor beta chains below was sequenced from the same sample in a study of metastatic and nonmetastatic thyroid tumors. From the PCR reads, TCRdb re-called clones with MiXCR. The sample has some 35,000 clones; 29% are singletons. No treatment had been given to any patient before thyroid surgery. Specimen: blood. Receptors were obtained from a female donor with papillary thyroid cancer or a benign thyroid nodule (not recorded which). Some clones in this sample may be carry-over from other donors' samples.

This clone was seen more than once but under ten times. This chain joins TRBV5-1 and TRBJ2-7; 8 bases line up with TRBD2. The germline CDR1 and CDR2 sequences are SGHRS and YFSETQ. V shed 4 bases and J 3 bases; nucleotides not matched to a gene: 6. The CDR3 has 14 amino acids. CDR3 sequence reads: CASSAGTSGYEQYF. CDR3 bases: TGCGCCAGCAGCGCCGGGACTAGTGGCTACGAGCAGTACTTC.

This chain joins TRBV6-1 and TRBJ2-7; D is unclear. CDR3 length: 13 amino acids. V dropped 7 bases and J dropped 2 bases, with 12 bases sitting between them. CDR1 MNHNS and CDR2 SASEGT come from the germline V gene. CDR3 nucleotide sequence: TGTGCCAGCATGTTGGGCTTGGCCTACGAGCAGTACTTC. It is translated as CASMLGLAYEQYF.

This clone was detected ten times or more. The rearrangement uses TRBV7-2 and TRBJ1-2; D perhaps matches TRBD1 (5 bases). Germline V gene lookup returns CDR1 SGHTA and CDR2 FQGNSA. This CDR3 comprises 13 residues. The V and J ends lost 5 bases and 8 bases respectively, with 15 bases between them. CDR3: CASSRGGGVGYTF. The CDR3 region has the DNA TGTGCCAGCAGCCGCGGGGGGGGGGTCGGCTACACCTTC.

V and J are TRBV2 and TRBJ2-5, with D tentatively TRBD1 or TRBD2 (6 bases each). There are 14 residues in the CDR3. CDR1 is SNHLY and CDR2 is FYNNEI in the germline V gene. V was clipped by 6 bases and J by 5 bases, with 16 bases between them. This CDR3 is CASRPGGLGETQYF. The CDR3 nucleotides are TGTGCCAGCAGACCCGGGGGCTTAGGGGAGACCCAGTACTTC.

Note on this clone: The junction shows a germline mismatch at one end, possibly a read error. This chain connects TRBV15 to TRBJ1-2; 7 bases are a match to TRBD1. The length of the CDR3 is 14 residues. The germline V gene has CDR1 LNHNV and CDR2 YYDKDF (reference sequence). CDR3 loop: CDTSRDQGVWGCTF. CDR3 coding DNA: TGTGACACCAGCAGAGATCAGGGGGTTTGGGGCTGCACCTTC.

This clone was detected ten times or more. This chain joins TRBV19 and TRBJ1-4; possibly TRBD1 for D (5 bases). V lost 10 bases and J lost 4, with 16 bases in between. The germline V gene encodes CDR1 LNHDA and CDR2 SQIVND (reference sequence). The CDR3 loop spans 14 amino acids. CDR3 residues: CATSYRPGNEKLFF. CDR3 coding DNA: TGTGCCACCTCCTACAGGCCGGGTAATGAAAAACTGTTTTTT.

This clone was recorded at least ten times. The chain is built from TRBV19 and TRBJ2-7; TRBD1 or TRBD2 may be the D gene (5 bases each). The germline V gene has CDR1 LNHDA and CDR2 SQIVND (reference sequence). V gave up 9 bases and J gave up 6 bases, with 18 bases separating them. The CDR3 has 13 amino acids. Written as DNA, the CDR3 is TGTGCCAGCCGAGCGAATGGGACCCCCGAGCAGTACTTC. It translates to CASRANGTPEQYF.

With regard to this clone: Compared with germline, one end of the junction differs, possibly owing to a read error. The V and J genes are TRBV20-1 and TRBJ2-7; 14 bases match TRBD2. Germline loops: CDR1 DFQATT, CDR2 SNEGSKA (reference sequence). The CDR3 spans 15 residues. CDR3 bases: TGCAGTGCTATACTGACTAGCGGGGGGGCCTACGGGCAGTACTTC. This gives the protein CSAILTSGGAYGQYF.

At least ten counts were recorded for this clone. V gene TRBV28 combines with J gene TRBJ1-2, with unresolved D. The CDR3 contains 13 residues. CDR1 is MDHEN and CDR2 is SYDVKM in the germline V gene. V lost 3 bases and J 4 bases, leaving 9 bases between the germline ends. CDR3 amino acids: CASSFEGFYGYTF. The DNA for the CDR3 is TGTGCCAGCAGTTTTGAGGGATTCTATGGCTACACCTTC.

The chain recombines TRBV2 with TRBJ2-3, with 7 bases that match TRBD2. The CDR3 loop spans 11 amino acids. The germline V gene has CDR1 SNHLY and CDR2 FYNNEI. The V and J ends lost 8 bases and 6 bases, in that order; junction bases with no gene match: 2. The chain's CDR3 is CASWEGDTQYF. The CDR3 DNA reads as TGTGCCAGCTGGGAGGGTGATACGCAGTATTTT.

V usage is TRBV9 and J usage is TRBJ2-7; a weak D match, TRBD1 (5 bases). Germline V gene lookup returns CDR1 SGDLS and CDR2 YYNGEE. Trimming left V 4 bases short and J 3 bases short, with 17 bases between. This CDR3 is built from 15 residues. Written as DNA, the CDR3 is TGTGCCAGCAGCCTAGGGTGGACAACGATCTACGAGCAGTACTTC. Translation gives CASSLGWTTIYEQYF.

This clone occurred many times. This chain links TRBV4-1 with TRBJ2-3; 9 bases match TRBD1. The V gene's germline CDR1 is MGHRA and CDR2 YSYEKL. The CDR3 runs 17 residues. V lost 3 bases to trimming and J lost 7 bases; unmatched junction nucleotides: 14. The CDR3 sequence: CASSQGGTTGGAYTQYF. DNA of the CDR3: TGCGCCAGCAGCCAGGGGGGCACTACAGGGGGCGCTTATACGCAGTATTTT.

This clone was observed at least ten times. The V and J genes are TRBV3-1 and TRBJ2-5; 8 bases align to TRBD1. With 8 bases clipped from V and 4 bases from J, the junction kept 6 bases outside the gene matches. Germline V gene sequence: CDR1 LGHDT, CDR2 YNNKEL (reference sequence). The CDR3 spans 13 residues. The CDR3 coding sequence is TGTGCCAGCGGTGACAGGGGAGGAGAGACCCAGTACTTC. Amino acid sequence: CASGDRGGETQYF.

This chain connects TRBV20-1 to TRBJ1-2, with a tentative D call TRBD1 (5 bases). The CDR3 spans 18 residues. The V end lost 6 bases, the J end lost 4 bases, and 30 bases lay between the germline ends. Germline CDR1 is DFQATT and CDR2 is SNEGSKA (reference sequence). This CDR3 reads CSAGYGTEAGNFSYGYTF. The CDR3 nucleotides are TGCAGTGCGGGCTACGGGACCGAGGCGGGGAACTTTAGCTATGGCTACACCTTC.

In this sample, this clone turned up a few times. The CDR3 DNA reads TGCGCCAGCAGCTTTGGTAGACTCCCGAGGAGCTCCTACGAGCAGTACTTC. It specifies CASSFGRLPRSSYEQYF. The chain employs TRBV5-1 and TRBJ2-7, with unresolved D. This CDR3 has 17 residues. The germline gives CDR1 SGHRS, CDR2 YFSETQ. Between the trimmed V and J ends, which lost 2 bases and 0 bases, there was a span of 18 bases.

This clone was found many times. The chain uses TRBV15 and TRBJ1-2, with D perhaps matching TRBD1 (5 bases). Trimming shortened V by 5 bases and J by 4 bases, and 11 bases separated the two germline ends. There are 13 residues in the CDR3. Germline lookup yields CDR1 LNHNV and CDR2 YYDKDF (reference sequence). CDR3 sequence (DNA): TGTGCCACCAGCCTGGGACCTCTCTATGGCTACACCTTC. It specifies CATSLGPLYGYTF.

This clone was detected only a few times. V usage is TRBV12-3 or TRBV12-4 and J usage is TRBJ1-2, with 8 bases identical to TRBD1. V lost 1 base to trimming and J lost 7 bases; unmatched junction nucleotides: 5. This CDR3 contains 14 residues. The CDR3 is CASSLGQGASGYTF. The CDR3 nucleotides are TGTGCCAGCAGTTTAGGGCAGGGGGCGAGTGGCTACACCTTC.

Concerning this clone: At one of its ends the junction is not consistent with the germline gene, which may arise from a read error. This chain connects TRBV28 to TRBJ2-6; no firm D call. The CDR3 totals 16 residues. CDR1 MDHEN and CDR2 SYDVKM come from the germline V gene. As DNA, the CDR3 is TGCGCCAGCAGTTTCGCAGTGGGCGGTGGGGCCAACGTCCTGACTTTC. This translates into CASSFAVGGGANVLTF.

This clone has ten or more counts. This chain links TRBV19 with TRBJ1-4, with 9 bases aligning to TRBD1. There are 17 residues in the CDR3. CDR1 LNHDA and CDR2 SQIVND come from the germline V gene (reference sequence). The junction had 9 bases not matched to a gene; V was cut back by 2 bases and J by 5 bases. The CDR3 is CASSIRGTGSSNEKLFF. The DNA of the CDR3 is TGTGCCAGTAGTATAAGAGGGACAGGGAGTTCCAATGAAAAACTGTTTTTT.

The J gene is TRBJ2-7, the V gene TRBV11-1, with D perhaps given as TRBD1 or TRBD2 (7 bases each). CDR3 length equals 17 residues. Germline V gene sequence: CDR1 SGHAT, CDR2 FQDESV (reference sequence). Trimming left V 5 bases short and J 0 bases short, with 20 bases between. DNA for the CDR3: TGTGCCAGCAGCCCACGGCAGGGGGGGGCCTCCTCCTACGAGCAGTACTTC. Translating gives CASSPRQGGASSYEQYF.

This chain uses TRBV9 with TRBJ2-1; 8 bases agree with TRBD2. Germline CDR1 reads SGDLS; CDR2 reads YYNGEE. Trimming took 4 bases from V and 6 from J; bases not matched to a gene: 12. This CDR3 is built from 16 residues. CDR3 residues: CASSPIAGSPPNEQFF. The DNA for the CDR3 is TGTGCCAGCAGCCCCATAGCGGGATCCCCTCCCAATGAGCAGTTCTTC.

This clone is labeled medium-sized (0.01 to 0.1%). DNA for the CDR3: TGTGCCAGTAGTATTCCAGGGGCCGATAATTCACCCCTCCACTTT. Amino acids: CASSIPGADNSPLHF. V gene TRBV19 combines with J gene TRBJ1-6; a weak D match, TRBD1 (6 bases). Germline values: CDR1 LNHDA, CDR2 SQIVND (reference sequence). The V gene lost 3 bases and the J gene lost 5 bases, with 11 bases spanning the gap. This CDR3 contains 15 residues.